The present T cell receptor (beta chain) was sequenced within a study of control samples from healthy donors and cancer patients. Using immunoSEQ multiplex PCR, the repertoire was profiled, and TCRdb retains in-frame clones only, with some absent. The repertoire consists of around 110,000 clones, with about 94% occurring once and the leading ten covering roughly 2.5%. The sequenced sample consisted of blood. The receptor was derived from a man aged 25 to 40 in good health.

The CDR3 nucleotides are TGTGCCAGCAGCCACCTAGCCTATGAAGAGACCCAGTACTTC. This encodes CASSHLAYEETQYF. The chain joins TRBV3-1 (or the pseudogene TRBV3-2) to TRBJ2-5; a possible D gene is TRBD2 (5 bases). Germline CDR1 is LGHDT and CDR2 is YNNKEL (reference sequence). Trimming pared 3 bases from V and 3 bases from J, leaving 11 bases between. This CDR3 is built from 14 residues.